This T cell receptor (beta chain) was identified in a study of T cell responses to AZD1222 COVID-19 vaccine. Points from the study as a whole: Among spike-specific TCRs, nearly half reportedly target unmutated variant regions. Most donors were white British, females outnumbered males, and clonal diversity was possibly underestimated. Dominant CD4 TCR responses targeted spike regions 160-218 and 743-854. After two AZD1222 doses, spike-specific TCR breadth and depth rose versus day 0.

Data came from immunoSEQ multiplex PCR; TCRdb stores just in-frame clones and leaves some out. This table holds about 190,000 clones, about nine tenths found once. As for this clone: Its antigen is unidentified.

V gave up 2 bases and J gave up 8 bases, with 7 bases separating them. From germline, CDR1 is ENHRY and CDR2 SYGVKD. The CDR3 is 12 residues long. V gene TRBV10-3 combines with J gene TRBJ1-3; D unclear. The sample was peripheral blood, taken on day 0 of MenACWY control vaccination. The origin of this receptor is an adult in good health. The DNA for the CDR3 is TGTGCCATCAGTGAGGGTAGGGACACCATATATTTT. It yields the protein CAISEGRDTIYF.